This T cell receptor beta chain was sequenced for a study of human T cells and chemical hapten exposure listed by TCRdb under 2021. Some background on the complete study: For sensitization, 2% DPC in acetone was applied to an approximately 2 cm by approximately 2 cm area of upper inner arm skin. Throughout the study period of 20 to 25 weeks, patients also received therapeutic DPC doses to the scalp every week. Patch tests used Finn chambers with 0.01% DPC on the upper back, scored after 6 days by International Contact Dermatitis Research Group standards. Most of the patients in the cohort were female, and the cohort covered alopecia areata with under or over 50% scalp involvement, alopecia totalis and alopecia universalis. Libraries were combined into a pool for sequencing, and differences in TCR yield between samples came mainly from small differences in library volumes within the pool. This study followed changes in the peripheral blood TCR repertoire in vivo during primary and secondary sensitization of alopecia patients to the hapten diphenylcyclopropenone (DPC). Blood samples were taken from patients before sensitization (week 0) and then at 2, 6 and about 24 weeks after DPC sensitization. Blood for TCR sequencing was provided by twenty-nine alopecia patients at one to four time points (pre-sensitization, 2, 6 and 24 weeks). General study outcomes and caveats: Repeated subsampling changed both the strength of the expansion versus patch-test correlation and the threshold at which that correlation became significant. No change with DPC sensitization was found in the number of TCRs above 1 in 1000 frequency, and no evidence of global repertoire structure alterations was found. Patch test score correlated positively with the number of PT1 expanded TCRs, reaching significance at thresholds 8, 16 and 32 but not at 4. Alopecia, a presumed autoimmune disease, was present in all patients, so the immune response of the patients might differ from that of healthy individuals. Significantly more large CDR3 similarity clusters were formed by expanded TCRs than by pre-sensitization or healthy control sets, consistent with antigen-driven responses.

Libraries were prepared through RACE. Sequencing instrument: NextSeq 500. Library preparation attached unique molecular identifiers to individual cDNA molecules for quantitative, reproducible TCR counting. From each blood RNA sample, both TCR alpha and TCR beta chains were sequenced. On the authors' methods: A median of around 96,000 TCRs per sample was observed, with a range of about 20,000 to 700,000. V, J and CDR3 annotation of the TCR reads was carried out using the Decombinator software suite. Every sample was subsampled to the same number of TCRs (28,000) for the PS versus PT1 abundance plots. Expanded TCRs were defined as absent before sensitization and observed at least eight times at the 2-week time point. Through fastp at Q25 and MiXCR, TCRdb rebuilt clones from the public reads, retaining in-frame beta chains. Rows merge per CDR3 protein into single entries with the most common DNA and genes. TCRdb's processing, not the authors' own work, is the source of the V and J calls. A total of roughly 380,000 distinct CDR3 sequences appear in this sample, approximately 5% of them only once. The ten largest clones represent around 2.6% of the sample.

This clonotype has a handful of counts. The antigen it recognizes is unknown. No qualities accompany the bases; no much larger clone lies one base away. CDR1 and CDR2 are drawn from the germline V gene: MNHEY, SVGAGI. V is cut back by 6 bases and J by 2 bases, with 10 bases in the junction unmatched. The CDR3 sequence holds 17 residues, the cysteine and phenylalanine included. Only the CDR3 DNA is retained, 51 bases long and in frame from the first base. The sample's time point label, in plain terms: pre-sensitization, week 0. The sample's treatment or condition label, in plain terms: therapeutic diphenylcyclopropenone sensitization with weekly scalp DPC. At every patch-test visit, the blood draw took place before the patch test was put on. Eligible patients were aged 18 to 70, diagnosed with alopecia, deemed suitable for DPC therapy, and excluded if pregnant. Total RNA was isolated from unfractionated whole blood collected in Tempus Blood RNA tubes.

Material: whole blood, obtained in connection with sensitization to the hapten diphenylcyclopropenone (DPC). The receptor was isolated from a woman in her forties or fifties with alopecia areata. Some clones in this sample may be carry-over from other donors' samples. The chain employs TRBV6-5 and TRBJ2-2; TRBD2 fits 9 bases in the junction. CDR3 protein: CASSPLLAGINTGELFF. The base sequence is TGTGCCAGCAGCCCCCTTCTAGCGGGGATTAACACCGGGGAGCTGTTTTTT.